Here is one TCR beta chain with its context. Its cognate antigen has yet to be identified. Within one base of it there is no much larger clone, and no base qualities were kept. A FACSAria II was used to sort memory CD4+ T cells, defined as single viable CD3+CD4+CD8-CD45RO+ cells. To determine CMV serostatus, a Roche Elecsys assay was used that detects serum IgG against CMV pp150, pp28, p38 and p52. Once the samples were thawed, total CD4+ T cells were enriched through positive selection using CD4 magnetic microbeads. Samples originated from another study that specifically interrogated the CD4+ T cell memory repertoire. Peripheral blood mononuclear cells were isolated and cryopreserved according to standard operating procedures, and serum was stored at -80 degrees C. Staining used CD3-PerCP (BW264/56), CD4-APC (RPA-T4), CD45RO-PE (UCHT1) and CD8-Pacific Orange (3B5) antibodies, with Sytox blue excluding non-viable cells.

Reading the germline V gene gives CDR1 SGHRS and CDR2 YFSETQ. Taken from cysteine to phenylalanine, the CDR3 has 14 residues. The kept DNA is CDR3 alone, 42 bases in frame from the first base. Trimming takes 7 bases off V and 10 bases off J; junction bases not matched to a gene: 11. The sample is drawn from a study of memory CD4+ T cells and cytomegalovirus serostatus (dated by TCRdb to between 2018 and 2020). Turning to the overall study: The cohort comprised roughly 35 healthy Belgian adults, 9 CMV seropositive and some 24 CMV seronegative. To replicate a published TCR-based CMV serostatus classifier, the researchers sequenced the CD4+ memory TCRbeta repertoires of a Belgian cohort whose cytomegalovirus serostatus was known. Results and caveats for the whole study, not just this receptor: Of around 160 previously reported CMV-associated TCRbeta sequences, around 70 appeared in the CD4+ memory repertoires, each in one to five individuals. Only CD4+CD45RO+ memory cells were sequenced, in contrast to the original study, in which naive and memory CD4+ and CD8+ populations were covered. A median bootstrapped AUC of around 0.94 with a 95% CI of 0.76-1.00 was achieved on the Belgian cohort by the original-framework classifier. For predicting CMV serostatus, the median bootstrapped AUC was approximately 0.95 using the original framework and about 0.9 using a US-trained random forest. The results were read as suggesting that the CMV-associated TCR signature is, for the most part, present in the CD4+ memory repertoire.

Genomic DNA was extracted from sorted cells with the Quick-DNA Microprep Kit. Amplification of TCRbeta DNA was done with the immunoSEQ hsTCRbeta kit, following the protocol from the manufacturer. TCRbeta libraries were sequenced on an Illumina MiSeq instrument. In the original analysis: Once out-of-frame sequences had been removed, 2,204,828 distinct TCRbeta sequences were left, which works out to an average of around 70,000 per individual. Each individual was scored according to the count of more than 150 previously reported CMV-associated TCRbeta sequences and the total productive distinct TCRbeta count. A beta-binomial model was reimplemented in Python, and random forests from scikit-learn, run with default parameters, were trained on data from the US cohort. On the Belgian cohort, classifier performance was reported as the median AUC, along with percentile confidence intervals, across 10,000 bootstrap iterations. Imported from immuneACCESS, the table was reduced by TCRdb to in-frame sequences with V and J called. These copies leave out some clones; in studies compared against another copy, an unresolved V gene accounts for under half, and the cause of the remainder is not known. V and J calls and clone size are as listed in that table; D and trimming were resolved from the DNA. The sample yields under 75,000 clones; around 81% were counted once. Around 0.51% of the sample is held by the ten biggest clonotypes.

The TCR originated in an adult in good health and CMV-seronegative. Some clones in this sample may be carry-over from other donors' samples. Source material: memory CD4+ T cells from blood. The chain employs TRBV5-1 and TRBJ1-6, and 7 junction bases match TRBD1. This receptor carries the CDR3 CASRRQGSDSPLHF. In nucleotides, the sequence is TGCGCCAGCCGTCGACAGGGCTCAGACTCACCCCTCCACTTT. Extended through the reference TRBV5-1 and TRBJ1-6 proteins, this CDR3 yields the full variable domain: KAGVTQTPRYLIKTRGQQVTLSCSPISGHRSVSWYQQTPGQGLQFLFEYFSETQRNKGNFPGRFSGRQFSNSRSEMNVSTLELGDSALYLCASRRQGSDSPLHFGNGTRLTVT.